This record covers a single TCR beta chain. Antigen specificity is unknown. The sample is drawn from a study of memory CD4+ T cells and cytomegalovirus serostatus. In the study overall: Healthy Belgian adult donors included about 10 CMV-positive and 24 CMV-negative people.

The sort gate was single viable CD3+CD4+CD8-CD45RO+ cells for memory CD4+ T cells. Study conclusions and caveats: Of around 160 reported CMV TCRbeta sequences, roughly 70 were found in memory CD4+ repertoires.

Trimming removed 5 bases from V and 3 bases from J; junction bases left unmatched: 6. The CDR3 is 15 amino acids. The germline V gene has CDR1 SGHTA and CDR2 FQGNSA. Per the study methods: After removing out-of-frame reads, approximately 2 million distinct TCRbeta sequences remained. Profiling relied on immunoSEQ multiplex PCR, and the TCRdb table lists in-frame clones only, not all of them. The DNA was the basis for D and trimming; V, J and clone size are from that table. The table lists roughly 28,000 clones, 60% to 85% of them singletons. This receptor was obtained from an adult in good health and CMV-seronegative. The chain uses TRBV7-2 and TRBJ2-1, with 8 bases that match TRBD2. Sequenced input: memory CD4+ T cells from blood. The CDR3 DNA is TGTGCCAGCAGCCCTCGGGGGGGCAACTACAATGAGCAGTTCTTC. This codes for CASSPRGGNYNEQFF.